One sample yielded the 18 T cell receptor beta chains listed below, sequenced in a study of OX40 agonist ivuxolimab in advanced cancers. Here immunoSEQ multiplex PCR was the method, and the copy in TCRdb shows in-frame clones only, minus some. The repertoire holds 55,000 to 70,000 clones, with less than 90% as singletons. Sequenced here: CD4+ or CD8+ T cells sorted from blood, sampled in a trial of the OX40 agonist ivuxolimab. The receptors come from an adult with an advanced solid tumor such as melanoma, head and neck, liver or kidney cancer.

This clone was picked up a small number of times. The chain links TRBV28 to TRBJ2-1; TRBD2 is a possible D gene (6 bases). Trimming removed 7 bases at V and 13 bases at J, with 17 bases between. This CDR3 comprises 12 residues. Per the germline V gene, CDR1 is MDHEN and CDR2 is SYDVKM. The CDR3 DNA reads TGTGCCAGCACCCCCCCGCGGGGCAGTCAGTTCTTC. Its translation: CASTPPRGSQFF.

The chain joins TRBV4-2 to TRBJ1-1, with D unclear. V was trimmed by 1 base and J by 1 base, leaving 7 bases between them. Looked up from germline, CDR1 is LGHNA and CDR2 is YNFKEQ. This CDR3 spans 14 amino acids. CDR3: CASSQVGKNTEAFF. The CDR3 nucleotides are TGTGCCAGCAGCCAAGTTGGGAAGAACACTGAAGCTTTCTTT.

The chain links TRBV19 to TRBJ2-7; a weak D match, TRBD2 (6 bases). Germline-derived CDR1 and CDR2 are LNHDA and SQIVND (reference sequence). This CDR3 is 14 amino acids long. V shed 9 bases and J shed 3 bases, with 18 bases lying between them. The CDR3 loop reads CASSVGGSHYEQYF. Written as DNA, the CDR3 is TGTGCCAGCAGCGTCGGGGGTTCCCACTACGAGCAGTACTTC.

The gene calls are TRBV9 and TRBJ2-3; possibly TRBD1 for D (5 bases). This CDR3 spans 14 amino acids. V was pared by 4 bases and J by 2 bases, with 11 bases between. Germline V gene lookup returns CDR1 SGDLS and CDR2 YYNGEE. CDR3 bases: TGTGCCAGCAGCTTCGGACACCCCACAGATACGCAGTATTTT. Translating it yields CASSFGHPTDTQYF.

This chain links TRBV6-5 with TRBJ1-3, with D hard to call. Trimming stripped 8 bases from V and 2 bases from J, with 10 bases between. CDR1 and CDR2 (germline): MNHEY, SVGAGI. CDR3 length: 13 residues. CDR3 amino acids: CASLETAGNTIYF. As DNA, the CDR3 is TGTGCCAGCCTTGAGACCGCTGGAAACACCATATATTTT.

The chain links TRBV6-6 to TRBJ1-2; the D is unclear. Trimming took off 6 bases at V and 4 bases at J, with 15 bases between the two ends. Germline CDR1 and CDR2: MNHNY and SVGAGI (reference sequence). This CDR3 has 14 residues. CDR3 amino acids: CASRTGPAGYGYTF. CDR3 coding DNA: TGTGCCAGCAGAACCGGACCCGCCGGCTATGGCTACACCTTC.

The V gene is TRBV29-1, the J gene TRBJ1-2; D call uncertain. The CDR3 sequence is 12 residues long. Germline CDR1 and CDR2: SQVTM and ANQGSEA. V shed 2 bases and J shed 7 bases, with 11 bases lying between them. The CDR3 is CSVEMGYGGYTF. CDR3 bases: TGCAGCGTTGAAATGGGGTACGGTGGCTACACCTTC.

The chain links TRBV6-5 to TRBJ1-3, with D unclear. Germline V CDR1 and CDR2: MNHEY, SVGAGI. The CDR3 spans 16 residues. Trimming cost V 2 bases and J 3 bases, with 14 bases left between them. This chain's CDR3 is CASSYLGGSVGNTIYF. For the CDR3, the DNA is TGTGCCAGCAGTTACCTGGGAGGGTCTGTTGGAAACACCATATATTTT.

The chain employs TRBV29-1 and TRBJ2-1; TRBD1 matches at 9 bases. V gave up 4 bases and J gave up 5 bases; unmatched junction bases: 9. This CDR3 spans 15 amino acids. Germline V lookup: CDR1 SQVTM, CDR2 ANQGSEA. Here the CDR3 reads CSVAITGGPNNEQFF. CDR3 DNA sequence: TGCAGCGTTGCTATAACAGGGGGCCCAAACAATGAGCAGTTCTTC.

This chain joins TRBV6-1 and TRBJ1-2; TRBD1 might be the D (5 bases). Trimming stripped 4 bases from V and 5 bases from J, with 20 bases between. This CDR3 has 16 residues. The germline V gene has CDR1 MNHNS and CDR2 SASEGT. The CDR3 DNA is TGTGCCAGCAGTGTGCGGGACCGAGATTTAATTTATGGCTACACCTTC. Its protein product is CASSVRDRDLIYGYTF.

The CDR3 DNA follows: TGTGCCAGCAGTTCCGGGCCAACCGGCCAGCCCCAGCATTTT. Amino acid sequence: CASSSGPTGQPQHF. This chain joins TRBV27 and TRBJ1-5; no clear D. Between the trimmed V and J ends, which lost 4 bases and 7 bases, there was a span of 14 bases. The V gene's germline CDR1 is MNHEY and CDR2 SMNVEV (reference sequence). This CDR3 is 14 amino acids long.

This clone has just a few counts. The V gene is TRBV2, the J gene TRBJ2-7; 7 nucleotides align to TRBD1. CDR3 length equals 13 residues. The V and J ends lost 5 bases and 2 bases, in that order; junction bases with no gene match: 3. Germline V gives CDR1 SNHLY, CDR2 FYNNEI. CDR3 DNA: TGTGCCAGCAGTCGCAGGGGGACCTACGAGCAGTACTTC. Amino acids: CASSRRGTYEQYF.

This clone turned up a few times. The V gene is TRBV25-1, the J gene TRBJ2-3, with a possible D match to TRBD2 (7 bases). From germline, CDR1 is MGHDK and CDR2 SYGVNS. Trimming shortened V by 2 bases and J by 7 bases, and 16 bases separated the two germline ends. The CDR3 is 15 residues long. The CDR3 DNA sequence: TGTGCCAGCAGTGAAGGAGGGGGGGGTCGGCATACGCAGTATTTT. It specifies CASSEGGGGRHTQYF.

This clone was seen only once. V and J are TRBV9 and TRBJ2-3, with D possibly being TRBD1 or TRBD2 (6 bases each). V lost 3 bases, J lost 3 bases, and 17 bases lay in between. Per the germline V gene, CDR1 is SGDLS and CDR2 is YYNGEE. The CDR3 sequence is 16 residues long. Here the CDR3 reads CASSDKGGVRTDTQYF. DNA for the CDR3: TGTGCCAGCAGCGACAAGGGGGGCGTTCGAACAGATACGCAGTATTTT.

The sample holds one count of this clone. DNA of the CDR3: TGTGCCAGCAGCTTAGTAGGTACTAGTCAAGAGACCCAGTACTTC. This sequence encodes CASSLVGTSQETQYF. The genes are TRBV7-8 and TRBJ2-5, with D maybe TRBD2 (5 bases). V lost 1 base and J 2 bases, leaving 11 bases between the germline ends. Germline CDR1 reads SGHVS; CDR2 reads FQNEAQ. The CDR3 covers 15 residues.

This rearrangement joins TRBV9 to TRBJ2-5; 13 bases align to TRBD2. CDR1 is SGDLS, CDR2 YYNGEE, per germline. The CDR3 is 15 amino acids. With 4 bases clipped from V and 5 bases from J, the junction kept 5 bases outside the gene matches. The CDR3 DNA sequence: TGTGCCAGCAGCCCAGGACTAGCGGGAGATGAGACCCAGTACTTC. Protein sequence: CASSPGLAGDETQYF.

This sequence joins TRBV7-2 and TRBJ1-1; D uncertain. The CDR3 consists of 13 residues. Trimming removed 1 base at V and 7 bases at J, with 10 bases between. Germline assignment: CDR1 SGHTA and CDR2 FQGNSA. The DNA of the CDR3 is TGTGCCAGCAGCTTAGAGGGATGGGGTGAAGCTTTCTTT. Translating it yields CASSLEGWGEAFF.

In DNA, the CDR3 is TGTGCCAGCCGGATAATGGCCCTCCACTTT. Translated, it gives CASRIMALHF. V gene TRBV2 combines with J gene TRBJ1-6; no definite D call. CDR1 is SNHLY and CDR2 is FYNNEI in the germline V gene. CDR3 length: 10 residues. V lost 8 bases and J lost 14, with 10 bases in between.